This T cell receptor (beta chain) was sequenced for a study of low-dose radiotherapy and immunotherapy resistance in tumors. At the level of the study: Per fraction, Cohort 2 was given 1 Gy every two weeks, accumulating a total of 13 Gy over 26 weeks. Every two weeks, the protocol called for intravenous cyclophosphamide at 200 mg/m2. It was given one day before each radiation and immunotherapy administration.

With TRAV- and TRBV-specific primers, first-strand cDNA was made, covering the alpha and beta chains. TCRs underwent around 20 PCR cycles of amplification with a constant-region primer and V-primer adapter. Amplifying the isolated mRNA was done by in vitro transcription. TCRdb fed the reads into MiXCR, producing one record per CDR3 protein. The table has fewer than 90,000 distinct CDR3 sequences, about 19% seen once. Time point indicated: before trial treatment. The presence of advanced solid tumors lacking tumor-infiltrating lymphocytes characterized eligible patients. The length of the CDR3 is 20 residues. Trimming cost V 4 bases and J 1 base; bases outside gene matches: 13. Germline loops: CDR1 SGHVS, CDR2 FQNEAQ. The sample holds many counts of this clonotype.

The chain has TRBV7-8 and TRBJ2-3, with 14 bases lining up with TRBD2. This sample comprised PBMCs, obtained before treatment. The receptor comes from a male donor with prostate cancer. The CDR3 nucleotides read TGTGCCAGCAGCTACGGACTAGCGGGAGGCCCAAGGGGGGGCACAGATACGCAGTATTTT. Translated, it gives CASSYGLAGGPRGGTDTQYF.